A single sample is the source of the 14 T cell receptor beta chains below, sequenced in a study of shared clonotypes between healthy human individuals. Method: immunoSEQ multiplex PCR; TCRdb's copy keeps in-frame clones and lacks some. Of about 1 million clones listed, around 74% are singletons. Sequenced sample: memory CD4+ T cells sorted from blood. Subset defined: CD45RA-negative fraction. These receptor sequences come from a man younger than 30 in good health.

In this sample, this clone turned up a few times. The V and J genes are TRBV30 and TRBJ1-1, with D unresolved. The CDR3 loop spans 13 amino acids. V was clipped by 2 bases and J by 0 bases, with 7 bases between them. CDR1 and CDR2 from the germline V gene are GTSNPN and SVGIG (reference sequence). CDR3 DNA: TGTGCCTGGAGTTATGGCCTGAACACTGAAGCTTTCTTT. Protein product: CAWSYGLNTEAFF.

The V gene is TRBV28, the J gene TRBJ1-4; 8 bases match TRBD1. From germline, CDR1 is MDHEN and CDR2 SYDVKM. CDR3 length equals 15 residues. J gave up 5 bases and V 1 base, and 3 bases lay outside the gene matches. The CDR3 region has the DNA TGTGCCAGCAGTTTATCAGGGGGCGGGAATGAAAAACTGTTTTTT. It codes for CASSLSGGGNEKLFF.

V usage is TRBV5-1 and J usage is TRBJ1-2; the D is unclear. This CDR3 spans 14 amino acids. Trimming took 3 bases from V and 2 from J, leaving 11 bases between them. CDR1 is SGHRS and CDR2 is YFSETQ in the germline V gene. This chain's CDR3 is CASSSNSVNYGYTF. The CDR3 DNA sequence: TGCGCCAGCAGCTCAAACAGTGTGAACTATGGCTACACCTTC.

This clone was seen more than once but under ten times. The chain employs TRBV4-1 and TRBJ2-5; 15 positions match TRBD2. Germline V lookup: CDR1 MGHRA, CDR2 YSYEKL. J lost 2 bases, V lost 2 bases, and 9 bases had no gene match. This CDR3 is built from 19 residues. DNA for the CDR3: TGCGCCAGCAGCCAATGGGGAGGGACTAGCGGGGGGTTACAAGAGACCCAGTACTTC. This encodes CASSQWGGTSGGLQETQYF.

The gene calls are TRBV10-3 and TRBJ2-7; D might be TRBD2 (7 bases). V lost 3 bases to trimming and J lost 9 bases, with 15 bases between them. The germline CDR1 and CDR2 sequences are ENHRY and SYGVKD. This CDR3 comprises 13 residues. The CDR3 DNA follows: TGTGCCATCAGTGATCTGGGGGGGCGCGGGCAGTACTTC. Its protein product is CAISDLGGRGQYF.

The CDR3 region has the DNA TGTGCCAGCAGTGTTGGTGGGGGGAGAGATACGCAGTATTTT. It translates to CASSVGGGRDTQYF. The chain combines TRBV2 with TRBJ2-3; D might be TRBD2 (6 bases). The CDR3 runs 14 residues. V gave up 4 bases and J gave up 5 bases, with 13 bases separating them. Germline V gene data show CDR1 as SNHLY and CDR2 as FYNNEI.

This clone was counted at least ten times. The V call is TRBV28, the J call TRBJ2-2; D tentatively reads TRBD1 or TRBD2 (5 bases each). The CDR3 covers 14 residues. Germline lookup yields CDR1 MDHEN and CDR2 SYDVKM. Trimming took 9 bases from V and 5 from J, leaving 16 bases between them. The CDR3 sequence is CARVRGDVTGELFF. The CDR3 nucleotides read TGTGCCAGGGTACGAGGGGACGTAACCGGGGAGCTGTTTTTT. Complete variable domain (other parts from reference TRBV28 and TRBJ2-2): DVKVTQSSRYLVKRTGEKVFLECVQDMDHENMFWYRQDPGLGLRLIYFSYDVKMKEKGDIPEGYSVSREKKERFSLILESASTNQTSMYLCARVRGDVTGELFFGEGSRLTVL.

The genes are TRBV5-4 and TRBJ2-3; 7 bases agree with TRBD2. The junction had 5 bases not matched to a gene; V was cut back by 3 bases and J by 1 base. The germline CDR1 and CDR2 sequences are SGHNT and YYREEE (reference sequence). The CDR3 has 15 residues. The CDR3 nucleotides read TGTGCCAGCAGCTCGACTAGCAGCGGCACAGATACGCAGTATTTT. It specifies CASSSTSSGTDTQYF.

V and J are TRBV18 and TRBJ2-5, with 7 bases fitting TRBD1. CDR1 KGHSH and CDR2 LQKENI come from the germline V gene. The CDR3 consists of 15 residues. J was trimmed by 5 bases and V by 3 bases; bases with no gene match: 9. CDR3 residues: CASSPRTGSRETQYF. The CDR3 coding sequence is TGTGCCAGCTCACCGCGGACAGGATCGCGGGAGACCCAGTACTTC. The entire variable domain, with the rest obtained from reference TRBV18 and TRBJ2-5, is as follows: NAGVMQNPRHLVRRRGQEARLRCSPMKGHSHVYWYRQLPEEGLKFMVYLQKENIIDESGMPKERFSAEFPKEGPSILRIQQVVRGDSAAYFCASSPRTGSRETQYFGPGTRLLVL.

The chain has TRBV18 and TRBJ1-4; tentative D call: TRBD1 (5 bases). Germline V lookup: CDR1 KGHSH, CDR2 LQKENI. This CDR3 is built from 16 residues. Trimming stripped 3 bases from V and 2 bases from J, with 13 bases between. CDR3 nucleotides: TGTGCCAGCTCACCCCAGGGATCGATGACTAATGAAAAACTGTTTTTT. Amino acids: CASSPQGSMTNEKLFF.

The chain is built from TRBV27 and TRBJ1-6; a weak D match, TRBD1 (6 bases). The ends were cut back, 4 bases at V and 0 bases at J, with 16 bases in the middle. CDR1 MNHEY and CDR2 SMNVEV come from the germline V gene (reference sequence). CDR3 size: 18 residues. Here the CDR3 reads CASSSYPGGYSYNSPLHF. CDR3 coding DNA: TGTGCCAGCAGTTCCTACCCTGGGGGCTACTCCTATAATTCACCCCTCCACTTT.

This clone occurred a few times. This sample also contains other DNA sequences that code for the same CDR3. This chain's CDR3 is CASSPGTPYEQYF. CDR3 sequence (DNA): TGTGCCAGCAGCCCCGGGACCCCTTACGAGCAGTACTTC. The chain carries TRBV7-2 and TRBJ2-7; TRBD1 or TRBD2 may be the D gene (5 bases each). Germline CDR1 and CDR2: SGHTA and FQGNSA. V dropped 5 bases and J dropped 4 bases, with 12 bases sitting between them. The CDR3 length is 13 residues.

Points on this clone: Distinct nucleotide sequences in the sample also encode this CDR3. V and J are TRBV7-2 and TRBJ2-7, with unresolved D. Germline CDR1 and CDR2: SGHTA and FQGNSA. The CDR3 length is 12 residues. V was trimmed by 6 bases and J by 0 bases, leaving 6 bases between them. This CDR3 reads CASSHGSYEQYF. In DNA, the CDR3 is TGTGCCAGCAGTCACGGCTCCTACGAGCAGTACTTC.

The chain is built from TRBV1 and TRBJ1-2; the table calls TRBD1, which could not be checked here. TRBV1 has pseudogene status. The CDR3 loop spans 16 amino acids. The CDR3 nucleotides are TGCACCAGCAGCCAAGTGCAGGGATCCTCACCTAAAGGCTACACCTTC. This translates into CTSSQVQGSSPKGYTF.